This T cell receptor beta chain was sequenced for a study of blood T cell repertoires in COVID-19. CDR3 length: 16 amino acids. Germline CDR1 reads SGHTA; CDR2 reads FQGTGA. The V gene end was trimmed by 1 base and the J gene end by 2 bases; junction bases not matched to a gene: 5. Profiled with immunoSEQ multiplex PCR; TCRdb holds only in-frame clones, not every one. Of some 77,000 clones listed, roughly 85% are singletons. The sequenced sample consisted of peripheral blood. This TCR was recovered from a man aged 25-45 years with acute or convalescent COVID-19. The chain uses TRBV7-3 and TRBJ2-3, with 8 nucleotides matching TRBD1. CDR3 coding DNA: TGTGCCAGCAGCTTAAAAACAGGGGGAGCCACAGATACGCAGTATTTT. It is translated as CASSLKTGGATDTQYF.